This T cell receptor beta chain was documented in a study of CD8 T cell repertoires and HIV-1 epitope variants. Study-level information: Tested: three Gag epitope families, Nef HW9 and YT9. IL-2, IL-7 and IL-15 were added on days 3 and 7 of roughly ten-day cultures. An uncultured baseline aliquot held 1M T cells. Study-wide results and caveats: Most of the nine antigen-specific clonotypes appeared cross-reactive to autologous or escape variants.

Measured with immunoSEQ multiplex PCR; TCRdb has only the in-frame clones, and not every one. The table lists about 3,500 clones, 55% to 75% of them singletons. With respect to this clone: Its antigen is still unknown.

The CDR3 runs 16 residues. Sequencing used cultured CD8+ T cells derived from PBMCs. The chain is built from TRBV21-1 and TRBJ1-5. TRBV21-1 is flagged as a pseudogene. The clonotype was recovered from a male donor with HIV. The CDR3 region has the DNA TGTGCCAGCAGCAGCCTACACGGATTAAACAATCAGCCCCAGCATTTT. Its translation: CASSSLHGLNNQPQHF.